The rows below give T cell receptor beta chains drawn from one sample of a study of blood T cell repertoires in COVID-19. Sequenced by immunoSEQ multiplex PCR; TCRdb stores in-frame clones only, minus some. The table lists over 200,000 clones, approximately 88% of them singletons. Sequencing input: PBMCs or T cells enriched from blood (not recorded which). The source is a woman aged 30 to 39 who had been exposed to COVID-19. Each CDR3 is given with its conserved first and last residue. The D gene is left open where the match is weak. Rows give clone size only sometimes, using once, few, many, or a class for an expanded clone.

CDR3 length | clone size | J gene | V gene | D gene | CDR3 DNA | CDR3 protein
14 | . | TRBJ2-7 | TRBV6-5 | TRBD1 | TGTGCCAGCAGTCCGACAGGGTCGGCCTACGAGCAGTACTTC | CASSPTGSAYEQYF
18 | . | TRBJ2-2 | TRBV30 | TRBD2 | TGTGCCTGGACCCGACTAGCGGGAGGCAGAATGGGCACCGGGGAGCTGTTTTTT | CAWTRLAGGRMGTGELFF
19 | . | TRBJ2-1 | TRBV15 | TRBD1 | TGTGCCACCAGCAGAGATTTCGGGACAGGGGGCGGTTCTTACAATGAGCAGTTCTTC | CATSRDFGTGGGSYNEQFF
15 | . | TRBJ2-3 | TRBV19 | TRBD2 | TGTGCCAGTATGTCTCGAGCGGGAGGGACAGATACGCAGTATTTT | CASMSRAGGTDTQYF
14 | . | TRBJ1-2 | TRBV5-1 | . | TGCGCCAGCAGCTTGGAGGCAGGGAACTATGGCTACACCTTC | CASSLEAGNYGYTF
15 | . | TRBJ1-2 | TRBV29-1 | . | TGCAGCGCACAGATGTTGGGCACCGTCAACTATGGCTACACCTTC | CSAQMLGTVNYGYTF
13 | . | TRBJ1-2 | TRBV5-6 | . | TGTGCCAGCAGCTTGGAGAGAAACTATGGCTACACCTTC | CASSLERNYGYTF
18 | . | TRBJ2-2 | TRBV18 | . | TGTGCCAGCTCACCACCGGCCAGGGCGCTACTGAACACCGGGGAGCTGTTTTTT | CASSPPARALLNTGELFF
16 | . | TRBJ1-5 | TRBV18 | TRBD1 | TGTGCCAGCTCCCCTAGACAGGGAAGGGGCAATCAGCCCCAGCATTTT | CASSPRQGRGNQPQHF
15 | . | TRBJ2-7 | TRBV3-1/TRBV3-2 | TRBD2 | TGTGCCAGCAGCCAAGATCCGGGGAGGGGAGGCGAGCAGTACTTC | CASSQDPGRGGEQYF
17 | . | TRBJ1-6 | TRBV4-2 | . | TGTGCCAGCAGCCAAGTGGGGTCGGGGGATTATAATTCACCCCTCCACTTT | CASSQVGSGDYNSPLHF
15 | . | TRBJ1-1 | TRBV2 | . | TGTGCCAGCAGTGAAGCGCTCAGGACAGCCAACGAAGCTTTCTTT | CASSEALRTANEAFF
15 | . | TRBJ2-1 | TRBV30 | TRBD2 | TGTGCCTGGAATCTGGGACTAGCGGGGTACAATGAGCAGTTCTTC | CAWNLGLAGYNEQFF
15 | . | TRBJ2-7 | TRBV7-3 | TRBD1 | TGTGCCAGCAGCTATTTCCAGGGGGTCTCCTACGAGCAGTACTTC | CASSYFQGVSYEQYF
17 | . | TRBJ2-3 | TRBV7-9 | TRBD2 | TGTGCCAGCAGCTTAGGTAGGACTAGCGGGAGCGCAGATACGCAGTATTTT | CASSLGRTSGSADTQYF
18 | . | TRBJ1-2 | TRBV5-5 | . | TGTGCCAGCACCAGTTTGCTCCGCGGGGGGCAAGCTAACTATGGCTACACCTTC | CASTSLLRGGQANYGYTF
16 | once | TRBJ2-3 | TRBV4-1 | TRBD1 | TGCGCCAGCAGCCACGGACAGGAACAGCTCACAGATACGCAGTATTTT | CASSHGQEQLTDTQYF
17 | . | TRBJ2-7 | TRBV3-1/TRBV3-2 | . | TGTGCCAGCAGCTCTATTCAACTACTAGCCGTTAAGTACGAGCAGTACTTC | CASSSIQLLAVKYEQYF
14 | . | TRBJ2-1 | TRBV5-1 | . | TGCGCCAGCAGCTTACTTGGGCTGGGCAATGAGCAGTTCTTC | CASSLLGLGNEQFF
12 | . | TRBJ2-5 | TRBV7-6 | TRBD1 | TGTGCCAGCAGCAGGGGGCGTGAGACCCAGTACTTC | CASSRGRETQYF
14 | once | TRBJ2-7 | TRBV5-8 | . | TGTGCCAGCAGCTTGAGGAGGACTCTCTACGAGCAGTACTTC | CASSLRRTLYEQYF
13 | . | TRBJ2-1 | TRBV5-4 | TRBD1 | TGTGCCAGCAGCTTTCAGGGGGCTTCTGAGCAGTTCTTC | CASSFQGASEQFF
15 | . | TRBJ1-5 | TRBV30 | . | TGTGCCTGGGGCGTCCGAGGTGGTAGCAATCAGCCCCAGCATTTT | CAWGVRGGSNQPQHF
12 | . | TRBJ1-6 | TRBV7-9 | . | TGTGCCAGCAGCCTCAGTAATTCACCCCTCCACTTT | CASSLSNSPLHF
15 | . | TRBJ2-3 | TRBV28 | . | TGTGCCAGCAGTTTTCGCAGGGTCCGCACAGATACGCAGTATTTT | CASSFRRVRTDTQYF
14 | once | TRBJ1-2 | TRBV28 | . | TGTGCCAGCAGTTTTGAGACAGACTACTATGGCTACACCTTC | CASSFETDYYGYTF
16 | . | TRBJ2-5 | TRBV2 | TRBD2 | TGTGCCAGCAGTGAAGAGGTAGCGGGAGGTCAAGAGACCCAGTACTTC | CASSEEVAGGQETQYF
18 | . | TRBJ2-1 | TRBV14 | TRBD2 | TGTGCCAGCAGCCCGTGGGATATAGTAGCGGGCGGAAACAATGAGCAGTTCTTC | CASSPWDIVAGGNNEQFF
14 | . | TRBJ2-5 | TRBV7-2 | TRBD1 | TGTGCCAGCAGCCCGACAGGGGTGTGGGAGACCCAGTACTTC | CASSPTGVWETQYF
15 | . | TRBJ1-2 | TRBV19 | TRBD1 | TGTGCCAGTAGTATAGACAGGGGGCGAGGCTATGGCTACACCTTC | CASSIDRGRGYGYTF
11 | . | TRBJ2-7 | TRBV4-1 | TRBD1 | TGCGCCAGCAGCCAAGAGGACAGGGCGTACTTC | CASSQEDRAYF
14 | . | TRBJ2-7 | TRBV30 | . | TGTGCCTGCAGTAACAGGGTCTTCTTCTACGAGCAGTACTTC | CACSNRVFFYEQYF
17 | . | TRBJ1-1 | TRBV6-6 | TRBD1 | TGTGCCAGCAGTCCTACCGACAGGGGTGGTATGAACACTCAAGCTTTCTTT | CASSPTDRGGMNTQAFF
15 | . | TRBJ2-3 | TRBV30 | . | TGTGCCTGGAGTGTACCCGGCGGGAGCACAGATACGCAGTATTTT | CAWSVPGGSTDTQYF
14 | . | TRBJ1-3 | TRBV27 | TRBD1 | TGTGCCAGCAGCCCGGGACAGCGTCGGAACACCATATATTTT | CASSPGQRRNTIYF
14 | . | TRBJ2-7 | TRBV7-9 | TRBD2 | TGTGCCAGCAGCCCTGGACTAGCCCCATTCGAGCAGTACTTC | CASSPGLAPFEQYF
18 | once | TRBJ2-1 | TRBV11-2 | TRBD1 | TGTGCCAGCAGCTACGAGGGTGCGGGACAGGGGAAATACAATGAGCAGTTCTTC | CASSYEGAGQGKYNEQFF
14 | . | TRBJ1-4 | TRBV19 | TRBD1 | TGTGCCAGTAGTATGGGGACAGGGTATGAAAAACTGTTTTTT | CASSMGTGYEKLFF
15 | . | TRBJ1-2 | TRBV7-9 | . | TGTGCCAGCAGCTTAGCGCGGTCGGGGAGGTATGGCTACACCTTC | CASSLARSGRYGYTF
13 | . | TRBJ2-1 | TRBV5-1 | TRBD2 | TGCGCCAGCGCTAGCGGGAGTCGGGTTGAGCAGTTCTTC | CASASGSRVEQFF
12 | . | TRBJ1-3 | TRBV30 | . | TGTGCCTGGAGGGGGCTCGGAAACACCATATATTTT | CAWRGLGNTIYF
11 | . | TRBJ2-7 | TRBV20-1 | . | TGCAGTGCCGAATCTAGCTACGAGCAGTACTTC | CSAESSYEQYF
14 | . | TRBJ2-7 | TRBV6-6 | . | TGTGCCAGCAGCGAGACAGGCGGCCCGTACGAGCAGTACTTC | CASSETGGPYEQYF
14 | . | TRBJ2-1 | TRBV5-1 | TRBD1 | TGCGCCAGCACCTGGACAGGGGGTGGCAATGAGCAGTTCTTC | CASTWTGGGNEQFF
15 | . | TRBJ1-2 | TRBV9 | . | TGTGCCAGCAGCGTAGGGGTCGCTAGTCTCTATGGCTACACCTTC | CASSVGVASLYGYTF